Sequencing of this TCR beta chain was carried out in a study of blood T cell repertoires in COVID-19 (dated by TCRdb to about 2020). Broadly, across the study: Collaborator samples came from the United States, Italy and Spain and covered acute and convalescent phases of COVID-19. Where available, HLA class I and class II types were obtained from metadata supplied by the sample provider rather than from assay-based typing. The material from the prospective study consisted of cDNA or gDNA derived from T cells, B-cell-depleted T cells, or PBMCs. The repertoires were released in a freely available public database intended as a resource for research on the immune response to SARS-CoV-2. Sample metadata almost always included a de-identified subject ID, COVID-19 status, age in years and sex. Samples came from the ongoing ImmuneRACE study (first 160 participants) plus 1,254 subjects from 6 global collaborators. Subjects who had been exposed to COVID-19, were actively infected with it, or had recovered from it provided the deeply sampled blood TCRbeta repertoires that made up the dataset. Results the study describes overall, beyond this receptor: The quantity of clinical and demographic metadata differed by source and by participant and was supplied without curation.

From the germline V gene (reference sequence), CDR1 is GTSNPN and CDR2 is SVGIG. Including cysteine and phenylalanine, the CDR3 has 14 amino acids. Here the CDR3 DNA is all that survives: 42 bases in frame from base 1. V lost 4 bases and J lost 4 bases, and the count of bases not matched to a germline gene is 6. Whole blood was collected in K2EDTA tubes by collaborating institutions according to the institutions' own protocols. For TCRbeta analysis, collaborator samples were shipped as frozen whole blood, as isolated PBMCs, or as DNA extracted from either sample type. The immunoSEQ Assay, a bias-controlled multiplex PCR, was used to amplify TCRbeta CDR3 regions from genomic DNA. Under the source paper's analysis protocol: The number of nucleated cells in each sample was estimated from the amplification of reference gene primers within the assay. To quantify the absolute abundance of each unique TCRbeta CDR3 rearrangement, sequence reads were collapsed and filtered. For each sample, productive Simpson clonality was calculated as the square root of Simpson's diversity index across productive rearrangements. TCRdb holds this immuneACCESS table with in-frame rearrangements only. Some clones are missing; in checked studies, unresolved V genes explain under half, and the rest has no known cause. V and J calls and clone size come straight from that table; D and trimming were deduced from the DNA. For this sample there are about 63,000 clones; around 87% appear just once. The top ten clones comprise roughly 5.2% of the sample.

To note about this clone: Its target antigen remains unknown. Base-call qualities are not available, and no considerably larger clone is one nucleotide away.

The sequenced material came from peripheral blood. The source of this sequence is a man between 50 and 59 years old with active COVID-19. This receptor chain uses TRBV30 and TRBJ1-1; the junction holds 10 bases that match TRBD1. The CDR3 loop reads CAWTRDRGLTEAFF. The DNA is TGTGCCTGGACTCGGGACAGGGGACTCACTGAAGCTTTCTTT.